This T cell receptor (beta chain) was found in a study of shared clonotypes between healthy human individuals. Study donors comprised healthy, HIV-negative adults devoid of recent acute infection or vaccination. To note about this clone: Its target is unknown.

Regarding the study as a whole: What limited the represented genetic and exposure-history diversity was the small number of donors.

Each subset's genomic DNA was split evenly across several immunoSEQ plates. In the authors' workflow: ImmunoSEQ output held junction-only sequences without quality scores, so filtering differed. Generated by immunoSEQ multiplex PCR, the TCRdb table keeps only in-frame clones and is missing some. That table furnishes V, J and clone size, whereas the DNA furnished D and trimming. The sample contains around 450,000 clones, about 76% of which appear only once. The source material was PBMCs. The clonotype originates from a middle-aged woman in good health. Some clones in this sample may be carry-over from other donors' samples.

CDR3 region: CASSLTSGSTYEQYF. CDR3 nucleotides: TGCGCCAGCAGCTTAACTAGCGGGAGCACCTACGAGCAGTACTTC. This sequence joins TRBV5-1 and TRBJ2-7; 11 bases align to TRBD2. The CDR3 is 15 amino acids. Germline V gene lookup returns CDR1 SGHRS and CDR2 YFSETQ. J gave up 2 bases and V 2 bases, and 3 bases lay outside the gene matches.